These 7 T cell receptor beta chains came from one sample sequenced in a study of blood T cell repertoires in COVID-19. Generated by immunoSEQ multiplex PCR, the TCRdb table keeps only in-frame clones and is missing some. The table has 220,000 or so clones, about four fifths seen once. Sequenced input: peripheral blood. These receptors came from a woman aged 30 to 39 who had recovered from COVID-19.

This clone has only one observation. The chain recombines TRBV10-1 with TRBJ2-2; D gene ambiguous. This CDR3 contains 14 residues. The germline gives CDR1 WNHNN, CDR2 SYGVQD (reference sequence). The V and J ends lost 0 bases and 1 base respectively, with 3 bases between them. The CDR3 sequence: CASSESLNTGELFF. The CDR3 nucleotides are TGCGCCAGCAGTGAGTCCTTGAACACCGGGGAGCTGTTTTTT.

The J gene is TRBJ2-1, the V gene TRBV7-2; the D is unclear. Germline values: CDR1 SGHTA, CDR2 FQGNSA. This CDR3 spans 13 amino acids. V was cut by 2 bases and J by 3 bases, with 5 bases left in between. In nucleotides, the CDR3 is TGTGCCAGCAGCTTATCTAGCTACAATGAGCAGTTCTTC. It specifies CASSLSSYNEQFF.

The chain is built from TRBV19 and TRBJ1-1, with TRBD1 matching 10 bases. Germline-derived CDR1 and CDR2 are LNHDA and SQIVND (reference sequence). The length of the CDR3 is 16 residues. V trimming: 7 bases; J trimming: 2 bases; junction bases outside the gene matches: 10. The CDR3 reads CASTIDRGPINTEAFF. CDR3 DNA: TGTGCCAGTACCATAGACAGGGGGCCGATTAACACTGAAGCTTTCTTT.

There are a few counts of this clone. The gene calls are TRBV9 and TRBJ2-1; possible D gene TRBD2, 5 bases. Germline V gene data show CDR1 as SGDLS and CDR2 as YYNGEE. The CDR3 is 15 residues long. The V gene lost 4 bases and the J gene lost 6 bases, with 17 bases spanning the gap. CDR3: CASSLGGLHSNEQFF. The CDR3 DNA reads as TGTGCCAGCAGCCTCGGAGGCCTACACTCCAATGAGCAGTTCTTC.

The chain recombines TRBV6-1 with TRBJ2-2; 12 nucleotides agree with TRBD2. CDR1 is MNHNS, CDR2 SASEGT, per germline. Germline trimming cut 4 bases from V and 1 base from J; bases unmatched to any gene: 1. The CDR3 loop spans 16 amino acids. For the CDR3, the DNA is TGTGCCAGCAGTGGACTAGCGGGAGTGAACACCGGGGAGCTGTTTTTT. Its protein product is CASSGLAGVNTGELFF.

The rearrangement links TRBV10-3 to TRBJ1-4, with 11 bases aligning to TRBD1. This CDR3 is built from 15 residues. CDR1 and CDR2 (germline): ENHRY, SYGVKD. V shed 11 bases and J 0 bases; nucleotides not matched to a gene: 5. The CDR3 region has the DNA TGTGCCTCGCGGACAGGGGGCTCAACTAATGAAAAACTGTTTTTT. Translating it yields CASRTGGSTNEKLFF.

This chain joins TRBV27 and TRBJ2-1, with D hard to call. V was clipped by 3 bases and J by 0 bases, with 12 bases between them. CDR1 is MNHEY, CDR2 SMNVEV, per germline (reference sequence). CDR3 length: 16 residues. As DNA, the CDR3 is TGTGCCAGCAGTTTCTCACTGGAGAGCTCCTACAATGAGCAGTTCTTC. The encoded protein is CASSFSLESSYNEQFF.